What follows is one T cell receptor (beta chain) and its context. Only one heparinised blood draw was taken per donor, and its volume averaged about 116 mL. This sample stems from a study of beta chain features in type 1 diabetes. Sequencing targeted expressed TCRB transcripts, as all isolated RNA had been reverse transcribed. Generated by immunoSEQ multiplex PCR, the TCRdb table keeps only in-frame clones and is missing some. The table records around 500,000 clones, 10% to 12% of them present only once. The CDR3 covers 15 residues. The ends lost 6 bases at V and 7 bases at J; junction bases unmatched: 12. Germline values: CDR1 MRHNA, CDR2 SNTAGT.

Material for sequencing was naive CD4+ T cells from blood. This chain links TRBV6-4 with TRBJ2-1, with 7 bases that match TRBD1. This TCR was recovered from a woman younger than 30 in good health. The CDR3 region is CASSRWTGDRNEQFF. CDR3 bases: TGTGCCAGCAGCCGATGGACAGGCGATAGGAATGAGCAGTTCTTC.